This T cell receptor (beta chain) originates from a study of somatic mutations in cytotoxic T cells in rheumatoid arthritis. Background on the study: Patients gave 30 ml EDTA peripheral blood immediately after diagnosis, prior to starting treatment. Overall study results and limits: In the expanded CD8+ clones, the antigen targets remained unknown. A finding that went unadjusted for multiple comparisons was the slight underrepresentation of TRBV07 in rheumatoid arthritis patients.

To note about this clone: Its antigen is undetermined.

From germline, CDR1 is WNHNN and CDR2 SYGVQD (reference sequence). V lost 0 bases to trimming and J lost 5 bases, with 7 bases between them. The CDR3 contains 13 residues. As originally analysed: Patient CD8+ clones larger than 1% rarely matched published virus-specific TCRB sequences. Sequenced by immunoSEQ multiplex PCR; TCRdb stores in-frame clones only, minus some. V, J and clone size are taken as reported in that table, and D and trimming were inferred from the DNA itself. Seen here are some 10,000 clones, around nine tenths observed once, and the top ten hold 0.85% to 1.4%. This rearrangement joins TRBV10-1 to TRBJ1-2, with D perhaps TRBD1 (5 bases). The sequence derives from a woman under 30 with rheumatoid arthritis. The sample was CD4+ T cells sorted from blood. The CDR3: CASSESGLYGYTF. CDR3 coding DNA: TGCGCCAGCAGTGAGTCGGGACTTTATGGCTACACCTTC.